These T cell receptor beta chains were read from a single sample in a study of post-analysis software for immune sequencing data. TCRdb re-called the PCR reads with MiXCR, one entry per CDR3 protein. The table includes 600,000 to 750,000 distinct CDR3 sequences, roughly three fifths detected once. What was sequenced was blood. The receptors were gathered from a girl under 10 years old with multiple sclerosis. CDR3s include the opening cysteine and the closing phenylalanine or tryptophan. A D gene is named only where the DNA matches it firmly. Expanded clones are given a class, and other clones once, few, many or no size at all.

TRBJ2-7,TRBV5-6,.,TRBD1,TGTGCCAGCAGCCGGACAGGGAACTCCTACGAGCAGTACTTC,CASSRTGNSYEQYF
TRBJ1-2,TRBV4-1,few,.,TGCGCCAGCAGCCAGACAGGCCCCTCTTATGGCTACACCTTC,CASSQTGPSYGYTF
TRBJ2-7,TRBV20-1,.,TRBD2,TGCAGTGCCGATATAGCGGGCGAGCAGTACTTC,CSADIAGEQYF
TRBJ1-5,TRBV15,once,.,TGTGCCACCAGCAGAGAGGCCACCTCGCGGCAGCCCCAGCATTTT,CATSREATSRQPQHF
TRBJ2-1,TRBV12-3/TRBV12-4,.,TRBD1,TGTGCCAGCGGCCGACAGGGGGAAATCAATGAGCAGTTCTTC,CASGRQGEINEQFF
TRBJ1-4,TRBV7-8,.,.,TGTGCCAGCAGCTTAGTTGCCAGGGACCCTTCAACTAATGAAAAACTGTTTTTT,CASSLVARDPSTNEKLFF
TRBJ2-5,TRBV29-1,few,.,TGCAGCGTTGAGACGGCGGAGTACCAAGAGACCCAGTACTTC,CSVETAEYQETQYF
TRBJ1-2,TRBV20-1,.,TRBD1,TGCAGTGCTAGACACAGGGGGGACTATGGCTACACCTTC,CSARHRGDYGYTF
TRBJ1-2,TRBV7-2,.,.,TGTGCCAGCAGCAGGTCCGCGGGCTATGGCTACACCTTC,CASSRSAGYGYTF
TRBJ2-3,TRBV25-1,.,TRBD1,TGTGCCAGCAGTGAAGGGGACAGGGAAGATACGCAGTATTTT,CASSEGDREDTQYF
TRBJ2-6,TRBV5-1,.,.,TGCGCCAGCAGCTTGGGGGGACAGGCCAACGTCCTGACTTTC,CASSLGGQANVLTF
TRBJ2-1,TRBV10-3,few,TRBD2,TGTGCCACCGAAACTAGCGGGGGCTCCTACAATGAGCAGTTCTTC,CATETSGGSYNEQFF
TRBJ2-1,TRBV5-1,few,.,TGCGCCAGCAGCTTGGGTGATAGAAGAGGGTACAATGAGCAGTTCTTC,CASSLGDRRGYNEQFF
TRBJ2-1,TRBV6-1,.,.,TGTGCCAGCAGTGCTGGGATGGGCCCGGGGTCCTACAATGAGCAGTTCTTC,CASSAGMGPGSYNEQFF
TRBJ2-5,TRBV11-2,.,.,TGTGCCAGCAGCGATAGGGGTGGGGGGCAAGAGACCCAGTACTTC,CASSDRGGGQETQYF
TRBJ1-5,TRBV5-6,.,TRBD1,TGTGCCAGCAGCTCCTACCCGACAGGGGGTCATCAGCCCCAGCATTTT,CASSSYPTGGHQPQHF
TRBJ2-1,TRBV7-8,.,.,TGTGCCAGCAGCTTCGGAGGAGGGATAGACAATGAGCAGTTCTTC,CASSFGGGIDNEQFF
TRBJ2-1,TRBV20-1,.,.,TGCAGTGCTAGAGGTGTGGCCGGTTCCTACAATGAGCAGTTCTTC,CSARGVAGSYNEQFF
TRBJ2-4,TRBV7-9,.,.,TGTGCCTGCAGCTCTAGACAGTCTATGAACATTCAGTACTTC,CACSSRQSMNIQYF
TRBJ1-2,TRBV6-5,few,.,TGTGCCAGCAGTTTCGACAGGAAGGATGGCTACACCTTC,CASSFDRKDGYTF
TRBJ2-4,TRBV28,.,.,TGTGCCAGCAGTACAGACGGTCTAGCCAAAAACATTCAGTACTTC,CASSTDGLAKNIQYF
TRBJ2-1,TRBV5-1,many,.,TGCGCCAGCAGCTTACGCGATGAGCAGTTCTTC,CASSLRDEQFF
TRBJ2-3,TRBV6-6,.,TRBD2,TGTGCCAGCAGTTCGACGACTAGCGGGGGATCTACGCAGTATTTT,CASSSTTSGGSTQYF
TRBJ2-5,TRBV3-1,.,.,TGTGCCAGCAGCCCCCAGGTCCAGGCGGAGACCCAGTACTTC,CASSPQVQAETQYF
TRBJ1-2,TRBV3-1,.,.,TGTGCCAGCAGCCAAGGTACAGGATACTATGGCTACACCTTC,CASSQGTGYYGYTF
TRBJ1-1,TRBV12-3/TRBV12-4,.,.,TGTGCCAGCAGTCCCAAGGGGGGGCAGGAAGGGGACACTGAAGCTTTCTTT,CASSPKGGQEGDTEAFF
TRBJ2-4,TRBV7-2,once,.,TGTGCCAGCAGCTTTTGGCCGGGGGAGCAGTACTTC,CASSFWPGEQYF
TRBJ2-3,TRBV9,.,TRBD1,TGTGCCAGCAGCTTACGACAGGGGATAGATACGCAGTATTTT,CASSLRQGIDTQYF
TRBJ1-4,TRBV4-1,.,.,TGCGCCAGCAGCCAAGCGGAACAGGGATTCCTTTCCCCGGAAAAACTGTTTTTT,CASSQAEQGFLSPEKLFF
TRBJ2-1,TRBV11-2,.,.,TGTGCCAGCAGCTTATGGGGAGGACTGAGGTACCAAGAGACCCAGTTCTTC,CASSLWGGLRYQETQFF
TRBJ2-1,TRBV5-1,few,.,TGTGCCAGCAGCTTAGATGGAGGGTCCTACAATGAGCAGTTCTTC,CASSLDGGSYNEQFF
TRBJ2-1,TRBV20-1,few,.,TGCAGTGCTAGAACAGATGCAGGGTACAATGAGCAGTTCTTC,CSARTDAGYNEQFF
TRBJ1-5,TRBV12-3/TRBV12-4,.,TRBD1,TGTGCCAGCAGTCATCGACAGGGTCGACGTCATAGCAATCAGCCCCAGCATTTT,CASSHRQGRRHSNQPQHF
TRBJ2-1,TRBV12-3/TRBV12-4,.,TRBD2,TGTGCCAGCAGTGCCACCATCGGGGGGAATAGGGTAAATGAGCAGTTCTTC,CASSATIGGNRVNEQFF
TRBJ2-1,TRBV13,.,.,TGTGCCAGCAGCCCGCGTAGGGGAAGGGCCCAGGGTGAGCAGTTCTTC,CASSPRRGRAQGEQFF
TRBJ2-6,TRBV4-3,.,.,TGCGCCAGCAGCCAAGACTGGGTCTCTGGGGCCAACGTCCTGACTTTC,CASSQDWVSGANVLTF
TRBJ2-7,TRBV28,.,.,TGTGCCAGCAGTCCAAAATACGAGCAGTACTTC,CASSPKYEQYF
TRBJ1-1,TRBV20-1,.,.,TGCAGTGCTAGAACAGGGCAGACTGAAGCTTTCTTT,CSARTGQTEAFF
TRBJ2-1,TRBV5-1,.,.,TGCGCCAGCAGCTTAGATCCGGGGACGAAGCCCTCCTACAATGAGCAGTTCTTC,CASSLDPGTKPSYNEQFF
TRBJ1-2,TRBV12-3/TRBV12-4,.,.,TGTGCCAGCACCGAGCGGCGCCCTAACTATGGCTACACCTTC,CASTERRPNYGYTF
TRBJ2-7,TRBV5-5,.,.,TGTGCCAGCAGCCCCGAGACAGAAAACTACGAGCAGTACTTC,CASSPETENYEQYF
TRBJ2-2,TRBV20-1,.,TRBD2,TGCAGTGCTAGACCAGCGGGGGCCTCGAACACCGGGGAGCTGTTTTTT,CSARPAGASNTGELFF
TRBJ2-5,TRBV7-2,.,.,TGTGCCAGCAGCTTAAGGGCGGGGCCTTCTGAGACCCAGTACTTC,CASSLRAGPSETQYF
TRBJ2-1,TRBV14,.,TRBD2,TGTGCCAGCAGAGGAACTAGCGGGGGGTCGCTGTTCTACAATGAGCAGTTCTTC,CASRGTSGGSLFYNEQFF
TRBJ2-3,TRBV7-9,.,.,TGTGCCAGCAGCTTAGGCCCCTTGCGGGGATACACAGATACGCAGTATTTT,CASSLGPLRGYTDTQYF